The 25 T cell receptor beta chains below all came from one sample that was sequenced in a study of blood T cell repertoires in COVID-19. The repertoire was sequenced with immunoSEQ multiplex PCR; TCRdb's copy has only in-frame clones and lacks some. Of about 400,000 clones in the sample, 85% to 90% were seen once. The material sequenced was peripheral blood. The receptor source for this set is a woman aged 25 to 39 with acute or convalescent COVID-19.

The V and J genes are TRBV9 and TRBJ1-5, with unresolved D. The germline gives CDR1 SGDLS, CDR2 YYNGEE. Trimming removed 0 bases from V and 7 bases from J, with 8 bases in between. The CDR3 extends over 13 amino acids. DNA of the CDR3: TGTGCCAGCAGCGTAGGTTTATTGCAGCCCCAGCATTTT. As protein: CASSVGLLQPQHF.

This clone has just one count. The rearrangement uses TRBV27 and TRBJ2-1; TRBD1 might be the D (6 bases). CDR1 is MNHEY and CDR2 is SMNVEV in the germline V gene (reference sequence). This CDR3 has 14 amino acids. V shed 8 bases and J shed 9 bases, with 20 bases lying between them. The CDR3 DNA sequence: TGTGCCAGCTCCCTATGGGGGACAAAGTCTGAGCAGTTCTTC. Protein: CASSLWGTKSEQFF.

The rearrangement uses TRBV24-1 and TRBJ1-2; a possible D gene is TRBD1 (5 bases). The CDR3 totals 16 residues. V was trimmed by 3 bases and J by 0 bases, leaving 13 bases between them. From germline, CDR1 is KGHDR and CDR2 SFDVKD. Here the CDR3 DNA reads TGTGCCACCAGTGATGGTAGGGGTTTACCTAACTATGGCTACACCTTC. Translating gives CATSDGRGLPNYGYTF.

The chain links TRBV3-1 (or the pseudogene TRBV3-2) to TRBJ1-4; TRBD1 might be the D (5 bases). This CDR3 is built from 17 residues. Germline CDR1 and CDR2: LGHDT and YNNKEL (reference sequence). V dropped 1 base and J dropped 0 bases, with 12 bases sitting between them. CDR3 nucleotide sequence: TGTGCCAGCAGCCAAGGCCCCGGGGGGACAACTAATGAAAAACTGTTTTTT. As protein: CASSQGPGGTTNEKLFF.

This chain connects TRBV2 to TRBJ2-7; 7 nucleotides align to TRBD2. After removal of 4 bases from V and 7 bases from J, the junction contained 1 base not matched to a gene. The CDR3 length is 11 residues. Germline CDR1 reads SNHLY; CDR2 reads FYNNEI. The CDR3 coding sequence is TGTGCCAGCAGTGTGGGAGGGGAGCAGTACTTC. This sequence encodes CASSVGGEQYF. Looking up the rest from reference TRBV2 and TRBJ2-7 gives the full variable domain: EPEVTQTPSHQVTQMGQEVILRCVPISNHLYFYWYRQILGQKVEFLVSFYNNEISEKSEIFDDQFSVERPDGSNFTLKIRSTKLEDSAMYFCASSVGGEQYFGPGTRLTVT.

CDR3 sequence: CASSLGGNPEQYF. The CDR3 coding sequence is TGTGCCAGCAGCTTAGGTGGCAACCCTGAGCAGTACTTC. The V and J genes are TRBV13 and TRBJ2-7; no clear D gene. Trimming took off 0 bases at V and 7 bases at J, with 10 bases between the two ends. Germline V gene sequence: CDR1 PRHDT, CDR2 FYEKMQ (reference sequence). The CDR3 totals 13 residues.

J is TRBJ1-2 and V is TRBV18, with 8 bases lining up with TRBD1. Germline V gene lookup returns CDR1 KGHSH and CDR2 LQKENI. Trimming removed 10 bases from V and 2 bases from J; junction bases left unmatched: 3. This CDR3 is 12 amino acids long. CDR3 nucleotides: TGTGCCAATAGGACAGGGAACTATGGCTACACCTTC. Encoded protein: CANRTGNYGYTF.

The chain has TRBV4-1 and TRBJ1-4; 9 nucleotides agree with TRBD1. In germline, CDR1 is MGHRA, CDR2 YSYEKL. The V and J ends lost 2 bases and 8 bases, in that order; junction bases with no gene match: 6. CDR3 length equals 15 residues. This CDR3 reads CASSQHGTGREKLFF. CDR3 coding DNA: TGCGCCAGCAGCCAACATGGGACAGGGCGGGAAAAACTGTTTTTT.

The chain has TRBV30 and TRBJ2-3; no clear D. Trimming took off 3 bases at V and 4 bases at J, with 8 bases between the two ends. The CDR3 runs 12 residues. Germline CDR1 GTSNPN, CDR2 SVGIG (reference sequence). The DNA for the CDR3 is TGTGCCTGGAGGGAGTGGCCAGATACGCAGTATTTT. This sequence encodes CAWREWPDTQYF.

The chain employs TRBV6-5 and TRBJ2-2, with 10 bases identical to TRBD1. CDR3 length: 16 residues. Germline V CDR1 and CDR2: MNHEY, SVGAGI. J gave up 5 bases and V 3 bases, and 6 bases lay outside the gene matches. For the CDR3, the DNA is TGTGCCAGCAGTTATGACAGGGGGCGGGAGACCGGGGAGCTGTTTTTT. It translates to CASSYDRGRETGELFF.

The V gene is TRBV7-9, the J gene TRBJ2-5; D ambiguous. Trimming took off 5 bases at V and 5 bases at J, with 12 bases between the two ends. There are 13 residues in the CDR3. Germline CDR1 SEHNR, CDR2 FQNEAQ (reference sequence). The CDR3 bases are TGTGCCAGCAGCCCCGGTAGCCTGGAGACCCAGTACTTC. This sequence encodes CASSPGSLETQYF.

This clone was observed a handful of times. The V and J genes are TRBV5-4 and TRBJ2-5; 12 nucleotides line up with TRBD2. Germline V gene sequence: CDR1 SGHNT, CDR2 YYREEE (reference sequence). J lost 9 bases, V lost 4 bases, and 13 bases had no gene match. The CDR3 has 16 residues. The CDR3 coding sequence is TGTGCCAGCAGCCCCGGACTAGCGGGGCCCTATGGGGCCCAGTACTTC. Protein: CASSPGLAGPYGAQYF.

CDR3 residues: CASSLQNGQPQHF. The CDR3 coding sequence is TGTGCCAGCAGTTTACAGAACGGGCAGCCCCAGCATTTT. This sequence joins TRBV12-3 or TRBV12-4 and TRBJ1-5; D is ambiguous. The CDR3 sequence is 13 residues long. Trimming cost V 2 bases and J 7 bases, with 9 bases left between them.

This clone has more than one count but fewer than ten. The CDR3 spells CASKGARNSPLHF. The CDR3 DNA is TGTGCCAGCAAGGGGGCCAGGAATTCACCCCTCCACTTT. The genes are TRBV27 and TRBJ1-6, with 7 nucleotides matching TRBD1. The CDR3 runs to 13 residues. With 7 bases clipped from V and 7 bases from J, the junction kept 4 bases outside the gene matches. Germline values: CDR1 MNHEY, CDR2 SMNVEV (reference sequence).

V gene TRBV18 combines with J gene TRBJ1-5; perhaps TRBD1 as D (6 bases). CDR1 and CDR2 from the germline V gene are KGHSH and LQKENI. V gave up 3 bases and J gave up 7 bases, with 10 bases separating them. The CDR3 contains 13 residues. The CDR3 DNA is TGTGCCAGCTCACCTACAGGGTCGCAGCCCCAGCATTTT. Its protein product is CASSPTGSQPQHF.

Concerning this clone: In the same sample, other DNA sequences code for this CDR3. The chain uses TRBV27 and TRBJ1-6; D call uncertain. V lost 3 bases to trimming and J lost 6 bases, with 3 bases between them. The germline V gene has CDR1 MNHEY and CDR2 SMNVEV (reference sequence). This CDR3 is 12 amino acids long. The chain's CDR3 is CASSFGNSPLHF. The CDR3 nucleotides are TGTGCCAGCAGTTTCGGTAATTCACCCCTCCACTTT.

CDR3 sequence (DNA): TGTGCCAGCAGCAAAGCGCAGGGGCTAAGAAGGGAGACCCAGTACTTC. It is translated as CASSKAQGLRRETQYF. The gene calls are TRBV21-1 and TRBJ2-5; the table assigns TRBD1, which was not confirmed against the DNA. TRBV21-1 is a pseudogene locus. CDR3 length equals 16 residues.

Here the CDR3 reads CASSQVAGMIGEQYF. The CDR3 bases are TGTGCCAGCAGCCAAGTCGCGGGAATGATTGGCGAGCAGTACTTC. This chain links TRBV14 with TRBJ2-7; a possible D gene is TRBD2 (6 bases). Deletions cut 1 base from V and 6 bases from J, with 16 bases between. The CDR3 runs to 15 residues. The germline CDR1 and CDR2 sequences are SGHDN and FVKESK.

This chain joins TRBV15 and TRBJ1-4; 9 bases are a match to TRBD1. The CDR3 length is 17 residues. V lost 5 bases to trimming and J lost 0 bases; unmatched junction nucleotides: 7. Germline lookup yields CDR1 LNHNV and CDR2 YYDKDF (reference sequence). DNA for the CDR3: TGTGCCACCAGCGTTCCGGGACAGGGTGCAACTAATGAAAAACTGTTTTTT. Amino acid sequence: CATSVPGQGATNEKLFF.

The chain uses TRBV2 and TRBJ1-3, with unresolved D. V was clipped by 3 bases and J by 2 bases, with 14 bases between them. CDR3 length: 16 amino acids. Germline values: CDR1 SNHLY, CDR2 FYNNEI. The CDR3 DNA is TGTGCCAGCAGTGACGTCTCGAGACAACCTGGAAACACCATATATTTT. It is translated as CASSDVSRQPGNTIYF.

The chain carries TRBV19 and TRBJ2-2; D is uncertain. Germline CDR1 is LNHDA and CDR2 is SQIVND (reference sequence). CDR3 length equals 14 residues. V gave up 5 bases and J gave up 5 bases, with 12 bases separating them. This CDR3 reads CASSLFEVTGELFF. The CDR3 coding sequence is TGTGCCAGTAGTCTCTTTGAGGTAACCGGGGAGCTGTTTTTT. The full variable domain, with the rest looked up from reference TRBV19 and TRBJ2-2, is DGGITQSPKYLFRKEGQNVTLSCEQNLNHDAMYWYRQDPGQGLRLIYYSQIVNDFQKGDIAEGYSVSREKKESFPLTVTSAQKNPTAFYLCASSLFEVTGELFFGEGSRLTVL.

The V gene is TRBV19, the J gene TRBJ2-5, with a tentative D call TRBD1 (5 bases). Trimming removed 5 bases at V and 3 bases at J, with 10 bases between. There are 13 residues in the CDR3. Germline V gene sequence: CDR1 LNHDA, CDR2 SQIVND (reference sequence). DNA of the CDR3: TGTGCCAGTAGTCGGGCCAGGGAAGAGACCCAGTACTTC. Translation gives CASSRAREETQYF.

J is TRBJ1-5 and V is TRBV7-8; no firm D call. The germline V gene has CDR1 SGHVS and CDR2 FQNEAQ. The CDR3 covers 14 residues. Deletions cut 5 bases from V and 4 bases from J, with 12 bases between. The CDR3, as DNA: TGTGCCAGCAGCCCGGGTTCCCAGAATCAGCCCCAGCATTTT. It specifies CASSPGSQNQPQHF.

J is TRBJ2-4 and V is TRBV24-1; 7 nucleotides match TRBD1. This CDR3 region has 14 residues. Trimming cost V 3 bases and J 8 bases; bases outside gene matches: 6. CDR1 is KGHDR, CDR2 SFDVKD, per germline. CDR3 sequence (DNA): TGTGCCACCAGTGATAAGGGGGCGCGAGACATTCAGTACTTC. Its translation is CATSDKGARDIQYF.

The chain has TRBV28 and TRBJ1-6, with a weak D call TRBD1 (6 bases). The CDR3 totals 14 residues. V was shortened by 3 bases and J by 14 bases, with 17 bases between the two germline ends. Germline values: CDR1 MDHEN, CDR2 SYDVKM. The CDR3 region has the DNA TGTGCCAGCAGTTTCGGGGCAGGGGAGTTGTCCCTCCACTTT. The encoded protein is CASSFGAGELSLHF.